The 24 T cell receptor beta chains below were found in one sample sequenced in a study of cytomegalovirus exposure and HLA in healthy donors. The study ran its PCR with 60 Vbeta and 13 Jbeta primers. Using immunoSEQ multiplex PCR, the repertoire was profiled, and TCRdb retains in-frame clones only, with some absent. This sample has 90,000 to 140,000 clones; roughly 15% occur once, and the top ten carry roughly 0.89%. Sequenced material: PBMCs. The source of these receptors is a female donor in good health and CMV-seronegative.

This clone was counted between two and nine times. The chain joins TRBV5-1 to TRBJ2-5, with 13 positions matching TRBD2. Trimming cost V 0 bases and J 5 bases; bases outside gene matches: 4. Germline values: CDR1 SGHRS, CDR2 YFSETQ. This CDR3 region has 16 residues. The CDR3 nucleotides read TGCGCCAGCAGCTTGGGGACTAGCGGGAGAGTGGAGACCCAGTACTTC. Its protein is CASSLGTSGRVETQYF.

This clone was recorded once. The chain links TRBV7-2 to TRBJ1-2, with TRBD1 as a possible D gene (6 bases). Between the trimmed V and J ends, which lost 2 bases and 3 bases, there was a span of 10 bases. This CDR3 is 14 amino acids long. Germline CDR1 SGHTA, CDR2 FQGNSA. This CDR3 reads CASSLNRDHYGYTF. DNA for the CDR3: TGTGCCAGCAGCTTAAACAGGGATCACTATGGCTACACCTTC. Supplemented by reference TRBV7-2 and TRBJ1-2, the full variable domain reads GAGVSQSPSNKVTEKGKDVELRCDPISGHTALYWYRQSLGQGLEFLIYFQGNSAPDKSGLPSDRFSAERTGGSVSTLTIQRTQQEDSAVYLCASSLNRDHYGYTFGSGTRLTVV.

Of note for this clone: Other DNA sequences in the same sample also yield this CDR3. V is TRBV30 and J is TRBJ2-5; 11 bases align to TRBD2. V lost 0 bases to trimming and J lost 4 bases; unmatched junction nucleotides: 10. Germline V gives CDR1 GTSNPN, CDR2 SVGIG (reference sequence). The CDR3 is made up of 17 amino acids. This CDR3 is CAWSVRGLAGGGETQYF. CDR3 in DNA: TGTGCCTGGAGTGTACGTGGTCTAGCGGGAGGAGGAGAGACCCAGTACTTC.

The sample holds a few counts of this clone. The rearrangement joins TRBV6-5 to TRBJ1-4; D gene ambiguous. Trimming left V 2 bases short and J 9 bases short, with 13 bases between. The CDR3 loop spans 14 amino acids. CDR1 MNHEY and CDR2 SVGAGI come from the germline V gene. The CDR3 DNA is TGTGCCAGCAGTTACGGGCGTCCAGTGCAAAAACTGTTTTTT. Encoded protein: CASSYGRPVQKLFF.

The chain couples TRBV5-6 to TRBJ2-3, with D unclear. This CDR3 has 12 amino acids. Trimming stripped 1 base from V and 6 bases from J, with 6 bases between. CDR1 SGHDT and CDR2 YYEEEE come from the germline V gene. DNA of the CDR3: TGTGCCAGCAGCTTGCGGCGGGATACGCAGTATTTT. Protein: CASSLRRDTQYF.

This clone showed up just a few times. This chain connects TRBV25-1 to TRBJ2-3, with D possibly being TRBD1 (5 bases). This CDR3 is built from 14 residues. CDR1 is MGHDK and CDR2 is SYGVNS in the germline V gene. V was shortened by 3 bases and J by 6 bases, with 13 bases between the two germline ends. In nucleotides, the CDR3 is TGTGCCAGCAGTGATCTCCCTGGGGCCGATACGCAGTATTTT. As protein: CASSDLPGADTQYF.

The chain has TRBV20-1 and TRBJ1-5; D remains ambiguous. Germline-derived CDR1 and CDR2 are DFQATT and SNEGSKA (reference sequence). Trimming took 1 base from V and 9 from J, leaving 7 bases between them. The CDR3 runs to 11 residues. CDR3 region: CSARASGPQHF. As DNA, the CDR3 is TGCAGTGCTAGAGCTTCGGGGCCCCAGCATTTT.

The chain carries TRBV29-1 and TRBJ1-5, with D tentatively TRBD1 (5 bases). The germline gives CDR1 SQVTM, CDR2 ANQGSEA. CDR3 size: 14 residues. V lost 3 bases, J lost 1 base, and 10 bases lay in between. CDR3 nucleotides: TGCAGCGTTGATGGGAGGGACAGCAATCAGCCCCAGCATTTT. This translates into CSVDGRDSNQPQHF. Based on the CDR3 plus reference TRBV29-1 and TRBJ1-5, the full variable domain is SAVISQKPSRDICQRGTSLTIQCQVDSQVTMMFWYRQQPGQSLTLIATANQGSEATYESGFVIDKFPISRPNLTFSTLTVSNMSPEDSSIYLCSVDGRDSNQPQHFGDGTRLSIL.

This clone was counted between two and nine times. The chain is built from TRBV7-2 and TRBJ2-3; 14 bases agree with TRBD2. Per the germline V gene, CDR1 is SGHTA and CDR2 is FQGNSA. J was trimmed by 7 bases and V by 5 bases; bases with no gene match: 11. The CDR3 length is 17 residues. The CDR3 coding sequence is TGTGCCAGCAGCCCGGGACTAGCGGGAGCAAAACACTATACGCAGTATTTT. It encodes CASSPGLAGAKHYTQYF.

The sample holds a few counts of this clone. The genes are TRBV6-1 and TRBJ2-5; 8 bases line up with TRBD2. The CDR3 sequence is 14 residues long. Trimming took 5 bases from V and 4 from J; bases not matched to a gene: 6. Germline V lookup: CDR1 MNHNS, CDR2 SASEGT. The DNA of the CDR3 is TGTGCCAGCAGTATACTAGCGGCAGGAGAGACCCAGTACTTC. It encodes CASSILAAGETQYF.

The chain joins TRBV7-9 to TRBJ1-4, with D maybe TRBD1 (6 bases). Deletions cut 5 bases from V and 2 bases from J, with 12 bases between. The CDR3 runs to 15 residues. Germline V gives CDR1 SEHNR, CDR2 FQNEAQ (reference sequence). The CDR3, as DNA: TGTGCCAGCAGCGGTATGAGGGGGACTAATGAAAAACTGTTTTTT. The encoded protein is CASSGMRGTNEKLFF.

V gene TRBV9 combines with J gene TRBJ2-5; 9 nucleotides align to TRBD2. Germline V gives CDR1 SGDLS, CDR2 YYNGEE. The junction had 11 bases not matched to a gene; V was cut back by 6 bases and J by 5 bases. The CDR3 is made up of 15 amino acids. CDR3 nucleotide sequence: TGTGCCAGCAACCCTTCTAGCGGGGCGGGGGAGACCCAGTACTTC. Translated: CASNPSSGAGETQYF.

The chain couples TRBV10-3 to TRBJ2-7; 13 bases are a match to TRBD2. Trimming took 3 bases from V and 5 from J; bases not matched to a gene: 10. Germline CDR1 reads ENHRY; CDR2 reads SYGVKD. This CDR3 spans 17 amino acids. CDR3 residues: CAISDDGLAGVWNEQYF. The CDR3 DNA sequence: TGTGCCATCAGTGACGACGGACTAGCGGGAGTTTGGAACGAGCAGTACTTC.

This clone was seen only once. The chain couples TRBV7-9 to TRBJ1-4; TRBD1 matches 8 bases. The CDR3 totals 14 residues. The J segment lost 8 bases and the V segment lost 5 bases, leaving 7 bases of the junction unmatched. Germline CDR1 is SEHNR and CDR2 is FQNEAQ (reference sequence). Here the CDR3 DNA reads TGTGCCAGCAGCCAGGACAGGGAGAGGGAAAAACTGTTTTTT. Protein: CASSQDREREKLFF. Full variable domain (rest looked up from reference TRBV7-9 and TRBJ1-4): DTGVSQNPRHKITKRGQNVTFRCDPISEHNRLYWYRQTLGQGPEFLTYFQNEAQLEKSRLLSDRFSAERPKGSFSTLEIQRTEQGDSAMYLCASSQDREREKLFFGSGTQLSVL.

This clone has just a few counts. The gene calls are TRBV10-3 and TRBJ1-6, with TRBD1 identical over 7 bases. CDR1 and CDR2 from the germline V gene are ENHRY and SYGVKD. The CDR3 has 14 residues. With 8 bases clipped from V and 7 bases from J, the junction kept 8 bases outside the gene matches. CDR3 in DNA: TGTGCCATCCGGCCGACAGGGAGAAATTCACCCCTCCACTTT. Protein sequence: CAIRPTGRNSPLHF.

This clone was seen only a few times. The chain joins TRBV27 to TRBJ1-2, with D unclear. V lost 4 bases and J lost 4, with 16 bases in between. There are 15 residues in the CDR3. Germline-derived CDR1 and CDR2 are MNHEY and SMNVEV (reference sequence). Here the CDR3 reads CASSSLSRGLYGYTF. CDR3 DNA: TGTGCCAGCAGTTCCCTGTCTAGAGGGCTCTATGGCTACACCTTC.

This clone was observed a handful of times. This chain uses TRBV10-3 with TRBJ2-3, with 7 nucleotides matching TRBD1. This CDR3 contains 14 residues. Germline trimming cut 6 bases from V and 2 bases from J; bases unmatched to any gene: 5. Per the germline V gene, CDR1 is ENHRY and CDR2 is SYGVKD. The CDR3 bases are TGTGCCATCAGCTTGACAGGGCCCACAGATACGCAGTATTTT. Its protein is CAISLTGPTDTQYF.

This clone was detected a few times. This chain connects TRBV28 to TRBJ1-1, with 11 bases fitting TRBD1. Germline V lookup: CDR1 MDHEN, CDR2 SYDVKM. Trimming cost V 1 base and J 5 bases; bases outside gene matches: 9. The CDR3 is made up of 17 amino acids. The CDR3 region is CASSLSPDRGHWTEAFF. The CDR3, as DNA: TGTGCCAGCAGTTTATCTCCGGACAGGGGGCATTGGACTGAAGCTTTCTTT. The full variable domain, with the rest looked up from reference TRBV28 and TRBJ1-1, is DVKVTQSSRYLVKRTGEKVFLECVQDMDHENMFWYRQDPGLGLRLIYFSYDVKMKEKGDIPEGYSVSREKKERFSLILESASTNQTSMYLCASSLSPDRGHWTEAFFGQGTRLTVV.

The CDR3 is CASRSTGRLAEQYF. The CDR3 DNA reads as TGTGCCAGCAGATCGACAGGGAGGCTAGCCGAGCAGTACTTC. The chain is built from TRBV7-9 and TRBJ2-7; D is perhaps TRBD1 (7 bases). Trimming pared 6 bases from V and 6 bases from J, leaving 18 bases between. This CDR3 has 14 residues. CDR1 is SEHNR, CDR2 FQNEAQ, per germline (reference sequence).

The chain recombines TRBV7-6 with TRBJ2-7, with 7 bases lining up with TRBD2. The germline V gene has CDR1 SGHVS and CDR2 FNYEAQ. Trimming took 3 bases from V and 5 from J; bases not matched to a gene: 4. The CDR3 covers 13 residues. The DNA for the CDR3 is TGTGCCAGCAGCTTGGTGGGAGGGGACGAGCAGTACTTC. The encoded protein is CASSLVGGDEQYF. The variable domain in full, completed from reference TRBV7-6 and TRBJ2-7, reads GAGVSQSPRYKVTKRGQDVALRCDPISGHVSLYWYRQALGQGPEFLTYFNYEAQQDKSGLPNDRFSAERPEGSISTLTIQRTEQRDSAMYRCASSLVGGDEQYFGPGTRLTVT.

CDR3: CASSVDGRLEGSQHF. In DNA, the CDR3 is TGTGCCAGCAGCGTAGATGGCAGACTGGAGGGCTCCCAGCATTTT. This rearrangement joins TRBV9 to TRBJ1-5, with unresolved D. V was trimmed by 0 bases and J by 11 bases, leaving 18 bases between them. CDR3 size: 15 residues. Germline V gives CDR1 SGDLS, CDR2 YYNGEE. Supplemented by reference TRBV9 and TRBJ1-5, the full variable domain reads DSGVTQTPKHLITATGQRVTLRCSPRSGDLSVYWYQQSLDQGLQFLIQYYNGEERAKGNILERFSAQQFPDLHSELNLSSLELGDSALYFCASSVDGRLEGSQHFGDGTRLSIL.

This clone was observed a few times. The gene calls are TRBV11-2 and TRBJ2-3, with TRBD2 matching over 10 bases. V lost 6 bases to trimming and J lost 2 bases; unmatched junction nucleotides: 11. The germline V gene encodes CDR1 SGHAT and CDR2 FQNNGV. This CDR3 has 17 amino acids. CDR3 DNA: TGTGCCAGCAGGACTATTCGACTAGCGGGCTTCACAGATACGCAGTATTTT. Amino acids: CASRTIRLAGFTDTQYF. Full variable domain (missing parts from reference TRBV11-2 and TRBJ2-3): EAGVAQSPRYKIIEKRQSVAFWCNPISGHATLYWYQQILGQGPKLLIQFQNNGVVDDSQLPKDRFSAERLKGVDSTLKIQPAKLEDSAVYLCASRTIRLAGFTDTQYFGPGTRLTVL.

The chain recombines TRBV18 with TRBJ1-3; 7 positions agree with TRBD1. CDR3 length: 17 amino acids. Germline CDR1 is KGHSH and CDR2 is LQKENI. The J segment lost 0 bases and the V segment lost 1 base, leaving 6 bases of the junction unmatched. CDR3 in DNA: TGTGCCAGCTCACCACAGGGACAGACGATCTCTGGAAACACCATATATTTT. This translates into CASSPQGQTISGNTIYF.

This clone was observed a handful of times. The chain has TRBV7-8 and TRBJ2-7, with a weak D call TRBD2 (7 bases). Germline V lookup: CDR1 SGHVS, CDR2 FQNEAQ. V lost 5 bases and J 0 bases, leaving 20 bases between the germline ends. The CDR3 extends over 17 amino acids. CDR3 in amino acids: CASSRATGGGSSYEQYF. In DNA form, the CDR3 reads TGTGCCAGCAGCCGAGCTACGGGGGGCGGGAGCTCCTACGAGCAGTACTTC.